This record covers a single TCR beta chain. No antigen is known for it. The CDR3 loop spans 15 amino acids. From germline, CDR1 is LNHNV and CDR2 YYDKDF (reference sequence). V was trimmed by 0 bases and J by 0 bases, leaving 7 bases between them. This sample stems from a study of blood T cells in healthy people across ages. Each of the donors had roughly 9.4 milliliters of peripheral blood drawn into EDTA-treated Vacutainer tubes. Primers used in a second PCR of roughly 7 to 12 cycles were a sample-barcoded 5' primer and a J-beta primer mix. TCRdb passed the 5' RACE reads through MiXCR, listing each CDR3 protein once. The data contain 1.5 million to 2 million distinct CDR3 sequences, about 39% of them singletons. Study observations and caveats: The study found TCR beta diversity correlated strongly with naive T cell percentage. When set beside aged donors, long-lived donors presented more naive CD4+ cells and higher diversity. Using unsorted PBMCs precluded a conclusive naive versus antigen-experienced comparison.

This rearrangement joins TRBV15 to TRBJ2-3; D unresolved. The sequencing sample was made of blood. This sequence originates from a human donor in good health. The CDR3 sequence is CATSRDYPSTDTQYF. The CDR3 coding sequence is TGTGCCACCAGCAGAGATTATCCTAGCACAGATACGCAGTATTTT.